These 19 T cell receptor beta chains originate from one sample sequenced in a study of OX40 agonist ivuxolimab in advanced cancers. Sequencing was performed with immunoSEQ multiplex PCR; in TCRdb, only in-frame clones are kept and a portion is missing. The sample shows some 35,000 clones, 70% to 85% of them seen only once. This specimen was CD4+ or CD8+ T cells sorted from blood, taken in a trial of the OX40 agonist ivuxolimab. The receptors originated from an adult with an advanced solid tumor such as melanoma, head and neck, liver or kidney cancer.

This clone was detected a few times. This rearrangement joins TRBV5-1 to TRBJ1-1, with 7 bases matching TRBD1. The germline gives CDR1 SGHRS, CDR2 YFSETQ. J lost 7 bases, V lost 0 bases, and 6 bases had no gene match. The CDR3 length is 14 residues. CDR3 in amino acids: CASSLGQGINEAFF. In DNA, the CDR3 is TGCGCCAGCAGCTTGGGACAGGGAATTAATGAAGCTTTCTTT.

This clone was counted a single time. The CDR3 here is CASRTDRGNTGELFF. The CDR3 coding sequence is TGTGCCAGTAGGACGGACAGGGGGAACACCGGGGAGCTGTTTTTT. The J gene is TRBJ2-2, the V gene TRBV19, with 9 positions matching TRBD1. The CDR3 is 15 residues long. Germline loops: CDR1 LNHDA, CDR2 SQIVND (reference sequence). V trimming: 6 bases; J trimming: 1 base; junction bases outside the gene matches: 3.

V and J are TRBV5-4 and TRBJ2-2, with TRBD2 matching 8 bases. The germline V gene has CDR1 SGHNT and CDR2 YYREEE (reference sequence). The CDR3 has 16 amino acids. Trimming cost V 2 bases and J 5 bases; bases outside gene matches: 8. CDR3 region: CASSLKAGGGTGELFF. The CDR3 DNA sequence: TGTGCCAGCAGCTTAAAGGCGGGAGGAGGGACCGGGGAGCTGTTTTTT.

The chain joins TRBV27 to TRBJ2-5, with D perhaps matching TRBD1 (6 bases). The CDR3 is 15 residues long. V lost 5 bases and J lost 1, with 14 bases in between. Germline lookup yields CDR1 MNHEY and CDR2 SMNVEV (reference sequence). CDR3 amino acids: CASSALQGGQETQYF. In DNA, the CDR3 is TGTGCCAGCAGTGCCCTACAGGGTGGCCAAGAGACCCAGTACTTC.

Note on this clone: An end of the junction does not agree with germline; a read error may underlie this. The chain combines TRBV12-5 with TRBJ1-2; D remains ambiguous. CDR3 size: 10 residues. Germline lookup yields CDR1 LGHNT and CDR2 FRNRAP. This CDR3 is CGRPSYGYTF. In DNA form, the CDR3 reads TGCGGGAGACCCTCTTATGGCTACACCTTC.

The sample holds a few counts of this clone. This chain connects TRBV19 to TRBJ2-3, with D maybe TRBD2 (6 bases). The V end lost 5 bases, the J end lost 2 bases, and 14 bases lay between the germline ends. The CDR3 has 15 residues. Germline V gives CDR1 LNHDA, CDR2 SQIVND (reference sequence). CDR3 nucleotides: TGTGCCAGTAGTGTCCTAGGGACTCCCACAGATACGCAGTATTTT. Protein sequence: CASSVLGTPTDTQYF.

This clone showed up just a few times. V gene TRBV7-9 combines with J gene TRBJ1-6; tentatively, D is TRBD1 (5 bases). V was shortened by 3 bases and J by 5 bases, with 8 bases between the two germline ends. The germline CDR1 and CDR2 sequences are SEHNR and FQNEAQ (reference sequence). The length of the CDR3 is 14 residues. CDR3 nucleotide sequence: TGTGCCAGCAGCTTCGGGGCGGATAATTCACCCCTCCACTTT. Translating gives CASSFGADNSPLHF.

V usage is TRBV11-3 and J usage is TRBJ2-1; D is unresolved. The germline V and J ends were trimmed by 1 base and 8 bases, with 12 bases remaining between them. The CDR3 loop spans 14 amino acids. Looked up from germline, CDR1 is SGHNT and CDR2 is YENEEA. The CDR3 sequence is CASSLGSSGYEQFF. As DNA, the CDR3 is TGTGCCAGCAGCTTAGGGTCTAGTGGTTATGAGCAGTTCTTC.

The chain has TRBV11-3 and TRBJ2-1; TRBD1 might be the D (6 bases). CDR1 and CDR2 (germline): SGHNT, YENEEA. V lost 5 bases and J 3 bases, leaving 20 bases between the germline ends. The CDR3 consists of 17 residues. In DNA, the CDR3 is TGTGCCAGCAGCCTATCACAGGGTCCCAAAATCTACAATGAGCAGTTCTTC. This codes for CASSLSQGPKIYNEQFF.

The sample holds one count of this clone. This chain uses TRBV5-1 with TRBJ2-7; D unclear. Trimming left V 2 bases short and J 6 bases short, with 9 bases between. Germline assignment: CDR1 SGHRS and CDR2 YFSETQ. CDR3 length: 12 residues. Here the CDR3 reads CASSLTESEQYF. The CDR3 bases are TGCGCCAGCAGCTTAACAGAGAGCGAGCAGTACTTC.

The chain joins TRBV2 to TRBJ2-2, with D tentatively TRBD1 (5 bases). CDR3 length: 15 residues. In germline, CDR1 is SNHLY, CDR2 FYNNEI. V gave up 1 base and J gave up 8 bases, with 14 bases separating them. CDR3 coding DNA: TGTGCCAGCAGTGAAGTGGGGCAGGGCTCGGGGGAGCTGTTTTTT. This sequence encodes CASSEVGQGSGELFF.

This chain connects TRBV4-3 to TRBJ2-7; D remains unclear. V lost 0 bases and J 1 base, leaving 10 bases between the germline ends. In germline, CDR1 is LGHNA, CDR2 YSLEER. The CDR3 covers 15 residues. The CDR3 DNA reads TGCGCCAGCAGCCAAGAATGGGAACAGTCCTACGAGCAGTACTTC. Encoded protein: CASSQEWEQSYEQYF.

This chain connects TRBV18 to TRBJ1-1; D perhaps matches TRBD1 (6 bases). Germline-derived CDR1 and CDR2 are KGHSH and LQKENI. The CDR3 consists of 16 residues. The germline V and J ends were trimmed by 1 base and 0 bases, with 12 bases remaining between them. DNA for the CDR3: TGTGCCAGCTCACCACTTTCAGGGGCGATGAACACTGAAGCTTTCTTT. Protein: CASSPLSGAMNTEAFF. Supplemented by reference TRBV18 and TRBJ1-1, the full variable domain reads NAGVMQNPRHLVRRRGQEARLRCSPMKGHSHVYWYRQLPEEGLKFMVYLQKENIIDESGMPKERFSAEFPKEGPSILRIQQVVRGDSAAYFCASSPLSGAMNTEAFFGQGTRLTVV.

This chain uses TRBV5-5 with TRBJ2-3; a weak D match, TRBD2 (6 bases). Germline V gene lookup returns CDR1 SGHKS and CDR2 YYEKEE (reference sequence). V lost 4 bases and J lost 2, with 17 bases in between. This CDR3 has 16 residues. The CDR3 DNA sequence: TGTGCCAGCAGCCCCCCTCCCGGGAGATACACAGATACGCAGTATTTT. Protein sequence: CASSPPPGRYTDTQYF.

The chain uses TRBV6-1 and TRBJ1-2, with TRBD1 matching 8 bases. The CDR3 contains 15 residues. Trimming took 6 bases from V and 1 from J; bases not matched to a gene: 7. Germline-derived CDR1 and CDR2 are MNHNS and SASEGT. CDR3 in amino acids: CASRLDRAFNYGYTF. In nucleotides, the CDR3 is TGTGCCAGCAGGTTGGACAGGGCCTTTAACTATGGCTACACCTTC.

The chain combines TRBV7-6 with TRBJ2-1, with TRBD2 matching 9 bases. Germline CDR1 reads SGHVS; CDR2 reads FNYEAQ. J was trimmed by 1 base and V by 4 bases; bases with no gene match: 2. This CDR3 has 15 residues. The CDR3 DNA reads TGTGCCAGCAGCTCGGGACTAGCTTCCTACAATGAGCAGTTCTTC. Protein product: CASSSGLASYNEQFF. The whole variable domain, remainder taken from reference TRBV7-6 and TRBJ2-1, is GAGVSQSPRYKVTKRGQDVALRCDPISGHVSLYWYRQALGQGPEFLTYFNYEAQQDKSGLPNDRFSAERPEGSISTLTIQRTEQRDSAMYRCASSSGLASYNEQFFGPGTRLTVL.

A few counts support this clone. V and J are TRBV5-6 and TRBJ2-5; D unresolved. The CDR3 covers 11 residues. V was pared by 4 bases and J by 5 bases, with 6 bases between. Germline loops: CDR1 SGHDT, CDR2 YYEEEE. CDR3 in DNA: TGTGCCAGCAGCCGAGAGGAGACCCAGTACTTC. Residues: CASSREETQYF.

In this sample, this clone is medium-sized. The J gene is TRBJ1-5, the V gene TRBV2; D is unresolved. Germline V CDR1 and CDR2: SNHLY, FYNNEI. Trimming pared 6 bases from V and 0 bases from J, leaving 12 bases between. The CDR3 covers 15 residues. The DNA for the CDR3 is TGTGCCAGCAGCGACCACACGGATAGCAATCAGCCCCAGCATTTT. This gives the protein CASSDHTDSNQPQHF.

This chain connects TRBV25-1 to TRBJ1-4, with TRBD1 matching 11 bases. There are 15 residues in the CDR3. In germline, CDR1 is MGHDK, CDR2 SYGVNS. J gave up 13 bases and V 2 bases, and 9 bases lay outside the gene matches. As DNA, the CDR3 is TGTGCCAGCAGTGAAGCCGGGACAGGGGGTAATAGACTGTTTTTT. Encoded protein: CASSEAGTGGNRLFF.